A selection of T cell receptor beta chains follows, all from one sample in a study of Graves' ophthalmopathy and Graves' hyperthyroidism. TCRdb re-derived calls from the multiplex PCR reads in MiXCR, one entry per CDR3 protein. Of hundreds of thousands of distinct CDR3 sequences detected, 13% to 15% appear once; the ten largest clones hold about 9.4%. The sequencing sample was made of blood. These receptor sequences come from a woman aged 25 to 39 with Graves' ophthalmopathy. Both conserved end residues are part of each CDR3. A D gene is named only where the DNA matches it firmly. For some rows the clone size is stated as once, few or many, or as a class when expanded; others skip it.

d_call,j_call,v_call,clone_size,cdr3_aa,cdr3_nt
-,TRBJ1-1,TRBV29-1,many,CSVEDRRGTEAFF,TGCAGCGTTGAAGATCGTCGGGGCACTGAAGCTTTCTTT
-,TRBJ2-2,TRBV28,many,CASNPRLNTGELFF,TGTGCCAGCAACCCCCGCTTGAACACCGGGGAGCTGTTTTTT
TRBD1,TRBJ2-7,TRBV15,many,CATSAQGAPYEQYF,TGTGCCACCAGCGCCCAGGGGGCCCCCTACGAGCAGTACTTC
-,TRBJ2-4,TRBV20-1,many,CSAVSGRKNIQYF,TGCAGTGCCGTGAGCGGGCGGAAAAACATTCAGTACTTC
TRBD1,TRBJ1-1,TRBV7-2,many,CASSSGQGRTEAFF,TGTGCCAGCAGTTCGGGACAGGGTCGGACTGAAGCTTTCTTT
-,TRBJ1-6,TRBV20-1,many,CSARIPGEGSPLHF,TGCAGTGCTAGGATCCCAGGGGAAGGTTCACCCCTCCACTTT
-,TRBJ1-1,TRBV19,-,CASSEGPFPLTEAFF,TGTGCCAGTTCGGAGGGTCCCTTCCCCCTCACTGAAGCTTTCTTT
-,TRBJ1-1,TRBV12-3/TRBV12-4,-,CASGGGKTRNTEAFF,TGTGCCAGCGGTGGGGGGAAGACTCGGAACACTGAAGCTTTCTTT
-,TRBJ1-2,TRBV6-5,few,CACSYSSEDGYTF,TGTGCCTGCAGTTACTCCTCGGAAGATGGCTACACCTTC
-,TRBJ1-5,TRBV28,few,CASSSPIRGSGNQPQHF,TGTGCCAGCAGCTCTCCCATTCGGGGCTCAGGCAATCAGCCCCAGCATTTT
-,TRBJ2-2,TRBV6-5,many,CASSYSRRTVAGELFF,TGTGCCAGCAGTTACTCGAGGAGGACAGTTGCCGGGGAGCTGTTTTTT
TRBD1,TRBJ1-1,TRBV6-1,-,CASSKGANTEAFF,TGTGCCAGCAGCAAGGGGGCCAACACTGAAGCTTTCTTT
-,TRBJ1-2,TRBV10-3,many,CAISGAGPNYGYTF,TGTGCCATCAGTGGAGCAGGGCCGAACTATGGCTACACCTTC
TRBD2,TRBJ2-7,TRBV28,-,CASSSPLEASTSGRAVEQYF,TGTGCCAGCAGTTCCCCGTTGGAGGCTAGCACTAGCGGGAGGGCCGTTGAGCAGTACTTC
-,TRBJ2-2,TRBV6-5,many,CASSLLDATGELFF,TGTGCCAGCAGTCTCCTCGACGCGACCGGGGAGCTGTTTTTT
TRBD1,TRBJ2-7,TRBV12-3/TRBV12-4,many,CASSPGQGNEQYF,TGTGCCAGCAGCCCCGGACAGGGTAACGAGCAGTACTTC
TRBD2,TRBJ2-2,TRBV11-2,-,CASTPYRDYMRGELFF,TGTGCCAGCACCCCCTACCGGGACTACATGAGGGGGGAGCTGTTTTTT
TRBD1,TRBJ1-2,TRBV28,many,CASRDRGHYGYTF,TGTGCCAGCAGGGACAGGGGGCACTATGGCTACACCTTC
-,TRBJ1-2,TRBV24-1,-,CATSGRDSGAEGYTF,TGTGCCACCAGTGGTCGAGACTCGGGGGCGGAAGGCTACACCTTC
TRBD1,TRBJ1-1,TRBV4-2,-,CASSQDRRDRVSEAFF,TGTGCCAGCAGCCAAGATCGGCGGGACAGGGTCTCTGAAGCTTTCTTT
-,TRBJ2-5,TRBV28,-,CASSFMGLKTQYF,TGTGCCAGCAGTTTCATGGGGCTGAAGACCCAGTACTTC
-,TRBJ2-2,TRBV29-1,many,CSVDTPGDTGELFF,TGCAGCGTTGATACCCCTGGGGACACCGGGGAGCTGTTTTTT
-,TRBJ1-1,TRBV11-1,-,CASSSPSRGKFSRAFF,TGTGCCAGCAGTTCGCCCTCGAGGGGGAAGTTCTCCCGAGCTTTCTTT
-,TRBJ2-5,TRBV6-1,many,CASSRYGGVTQYF,TGTGCCAGCAGTCGATATGGCGGTGTGACCCAGTACTTC
-,TRBJ2-7,TRBV6-5,many,CASSYGDFYEQYF,TGTGCCAGCAGTTACGGGGACTTCTACGAGCAGTACTTC
-,TRBJ2-5,TRBV15,many,CATSRFSGETQYF,TGTGCCACCAGCAGATTCTCAGGGGAGACCCAGTACTTC
-,TRBJ1-1,TRBV28,many,CATIGHPNTEAFF,TGTGCCACTATCGGACACCCGAACACTGAAGCTTTCTTT
-,TRBJ1-3,TRBV7-2,many,CASSLARHDAGNTIYF,TGTGCCAGCAGCTTAGCCAGACACGATGCTGGAAACACCATATATTTT
TRBD2,TRBJ2-5,TRBV9,many,CASSVRAGGDQYF,TGTGCCAGCAGCGTACGAGCGGGAGGAGACCAGTACTTC
-,TRBJ2-7,TRBV6-2/TRBV6-3,-,CASSARTPSSYEQYF,TGTGCCAGCAGCGCGAGAACTCCAAGCTCCTACGAGCAGTACTTC
-,TRBJ2-7,TRBV30,-,CASQRYDSYEQYF,TGTGCCTCTCAGAGGTATGACTCCTACGAGCAGTACTTC
-,TRBJ2-7,TRBV10-2,many,CASSEGQGTWEQYF,TGCGCCAGCAGTGAGGGCCAGGGAACTTGGGAGCAGTACTTC
-,TRBJ1-2,TRBV24-1,many,CATSEDNYGYTF,TGTGCCACCAGTGAGGACAACTATGGCTACACCTTC
-,TRBJ1-1,TRBV14,many,CASSQELNTEAFF,TGTGCCAGCAGCCAAGAGTTGAACACTGAAGCTTTCTTT
TRBD1,TRBJ1-2,TRBV6-5,many,CASSYSNRGEVYGYTF,TGTGCCAGCAGTTACTCGAACAGGGGCGAAGTATATGGCTACACCTTC
-,TRBJ2-5,TRBV24-1,-,CATSGGYQETQYF,TGTGCCACCAGTGGAGGGTACCAAGAGACCCAGTACTTC
-,TRBJ2-4,TRBV11-2,many,CASSLVMGLAKNIQYF,TGTGCCAGCAGCTTAGTCATGGGGCTCGCCAAAAACATTCAGTACTTC
-,TRBJ2-5,TRBV12-3/TRBV12-4,many,CASNPGGGQETQYF,TGTGCCAGCAATCCTGGGGGAGGACAAGAGACCCAGTACTTC
-,TRBJ2-7,TRBV28,many,CASTPWNISYEQYF,TGTGCCAGCACTCCATGGAACATCTCCTACGAGCAGTACTTC